Each of the 12 T cell receptor beta chains below was sequenced from the same sample in a study of blood T cell repertoires in COVID-19. TCRdb keeps only in-frame clones here, not all; method: immunoSEQ multiplex PCR. The table shows some 150,000 clones, with approximately 81% occurring only once. The source material was peripheral blood. These receptors originate from a woman aged 60-75 years with active or convalescent COVID-19.

The CDR3 is CASSLTSGVWNEQFF. For the CDR3, the DNA is TGTGCCAGCAGTTTAACTAGCGGGGTTTGGAATGAGCAGTTCTTC. The chain employs TRBV27 and TRBJ2-1, with 10 bases fitting TRBD2. Germline lookup yields CDR1 MNHEY and CDR2 SMNVEV (reference sequence). This CDR3 contains 15 residues. V shed 2 bases, J shed 7 bases, and the junction held 5 bases outside the gene matches.

This clone was observed a single time. This chain uses TRBV5-1 with TRBJ2-1; D ambiguous. CDR3 length: 15 residues. In germline, CDR1 is SGHRS, CDR2 YFSETQ. V was shortened by 0 bases and J by 2 bases, with 9 bases between the two germline ends. The CDR3 bases are TGCGCCAGCAGCTTGGGAGGCGGTACCTACAATGAGCAGTTCTTC. As protein: CASSLGGGTYNEQFF.

The gene calls are TRBV6-5 and TRBJ1-1, with 7 positions matching TRBD1. CDR3 size: 14 residues. Trimming took 6 bases from V and 0 from J; bases not matched to a gene: 4. CDR1 MNHEY and CDR2 SVGAGI come from the germline V gene. CDR3 nucleotide sequence: TGTGCCAGCAGGGACAGGTTGGTGAACACTGAAGCTTTCTTT. Its translation: CASRDRLVNTEAFF.

This clone was observed once. This chain links TRBV3-1 (or the pseudogene TRBV3-2) with TRBJ2-7, with 8 bases aligning to TRBD2. Germline V gene data show CDR1 as LGHDT and CDR2 as YNNKEL (reference sequence). The V segment lost 3 bases and the J segment 3 bases; nucleotides outside the gene matches: 1. CDR3 length: 13 amino acids. This chain's CDR3 is CASSHAGGYEQYF. CDR3 in DNA: TGTGCCAGCAGCCACGCGGGAGGCTACGAGCAGTACTTC.

The sample holds a few counts of this clone. J is TRBJ1-5 and V is TRBV24-1, with D tentatively TRBD1 (6 bases). V lost 4 bases to trimming and J lost 3 bases, with 9 bases between them. The CDR3 extends over 14 amino acids. CDR1 and CDR2 (germline): KGHDR, SFDVKD. The CDR3 reads CATSDRGPNQPQHF. CDR3 nucleotide sequence: TGTGCCACCAGTGACAGGGGCCCCAATCAGCCCCAGCATTTT.

The V and J genes are TRBV30 and TRBJ2-1; D might be TRBD2 (5 bases). The length of the CDR3 is 15 residues. V dropped 8 bases and J dropped 6 bases, with 23 bases sitting between them. Germline loops: CDR1 GTSNPN, CDR2 SVGIG (reference sequence). CDR3 sequence: CARDIGIANTNEQFF. CDR3 nucleotide sequence: TGTGCCCGTGACATAGGGATAGCGAACACCAATGAGCAGTTCTTC.

The genes are TRBV7-3 and TRBJ2-3, with 10 bases fitting TRBD1. This CDR3 region has 15 residues. V lost 5 bases and J lost 3; bases outside the gene matches: 5. The germline V gene has CDR1 SGHTA and CDR2 FQGTGA. CDR3 bases: TGTGCCAGCAGCCGGGACAGGGGACCGACAGATACGCAGTATTTT. As protein: CASSRDRGPTDTQYF.

The chain links TRBV28 to TRBJ1-2; TRBD1 is a possible D gene (6 bases). CDR3 length equals 14 residues. CDR1 is MDHEN, CDR2 SYDVKM, per germline. Between the trimmed V and J ends, which lost 8 bases and 0 bases, there was a span of 13 bases. The CDR3 nucleotides read TGTGCCAGCGTCACAGGGAATACTAACTATGGCTACACCTTC. It yields the protein CASVTGNTNYGYTF.

On this clone: One end of the junction varies from germline; a read error may be responsible. The rearrangement joins TRBV28 to TRBJ1-2; 7 nucleotides align to TRBD1. The CDR3 loop spans 12 amino acids. Germline CDR1 MDHEN, CDR2 SYDVKM. CDR3 residues: CGTAQDVYGYTF. The CDR3 nucleotides read TGCGGGACAGCCCAAGACGTTTATGGCTACACCTTC.

The chain couples TRBV3-1 (or the pseudogene TRBV3-2) to TRBJ1-2; 11 nucleotides agree with TRBD1. J gave up 7 bases and V 0 bases, and 4 bases lay outside the gene matches. Germline lookup yields CDR1 LGHDT and CDR2 YNNKEL (reference sequence). The CDR3 runs to 15 residues. The CDR3 here is CASSQDGQGAFGYTF. In DNA form, the CDR3 reads TGTGCCAGCAGCCAAGATGGACAGGGGGCCTTTGGCTACACCTTC.

The chain joins TRBV14 to TRBJ1-6; TRBD1 matches at 8 bases. V lost 4 bases to trimming and J lost 14 bases; unmatched junction nucleotides: 7. This CDR3 spans 13 amino acids. Germline CDR1 is SGHDN and CDR2 is FVKESK. CDR3 in amino acids: CASSRGQGRALHF. The DNA for the CDR3 is TGTGCCAGCAGCCGCGGACAGGGAAGAGCCCTCCACTTT.

This sequence joins TRBV11-1 and TRBJ1-6, with D tentatively TRBD1 (6 bases). Trimming cost V 5 bases and J 7 bases, with 15 bases left between them. The germline V gene encodes CDR1 SGHAT and CDR2 FQDESV (reference sequence). The CDR3 is 15 residues long. The CDR3 is CASSRTGQSNSPLHF. The CDR3 region has the DNA TGTGCCAGCAGCCGTACCGGACAGTCCAATTCACCCCTCCACTTT.